One sample yielded the 9 T cell receptor beta chains listed below, sequenced in a study of T cells in Graves' hyperthyroidism and ophthalmopathy. The investigators amplified TCR beta CDR3 regions from RNA transcripts. First-round RT-PCR with HTBI primers amplified the TCR CDR3 region. MiXCR was run by TCRdb on the multiplex PCR reads, yielding one entry per CDR3 protein. The sample has around 620,000 distinct CDR3 sequences; 11% to 15% are singletons. Source material: blood. The receptors shown here come from a woman aged 18-29 years with Graves' ophthalmopathy.

This clonotype has at least ten counts. DNA of the CDR3: TGCAGTGCTAGAGAAAGAAGGGGGCGCGAGGAGACCCAGTACTTC. Amino acids: CSARERRGREETQYF. The chain recombines TRBV20-1 with TRBJ2-5; 7 bases map to TRBD1. V dropped 0 bases and J dropped 5; count of bases not matched to a gene: 9. The germline V gene has CDR1 DFQATT and CDR2 SNEGSKA (reference sequence). The CDR3 totals 15 residues.

At least ten counts were recorded for this clonotype. The V call is TRBV9, the J call TRBJ2-7; 7 nucleotides line up with TRBD2. V gave up 0 bases and J gave up 2 bases; unmatched junction bases: 5. The CDR3 is 15 amino acids. The V gene's germline CDR1 is SGDLS and CDR2 YYNGEE. The CDR3 sequence: CASSVGAGPPYEQYF. The DNA of the CDR3 is TGTGCCAGCAGCGTAGGAGCGGGGCCTCCCTACGAGCAGTACTTC. The full variable domain, its missing parts supplied by reference TRBV9 and TRBJ2-7, is DSGVTQTPKHLITATGQRVTLRCSPRSGDLSVYWYQQSLDQGLQFLIQYYNGEERAKGNILERFSAQQFPDLHSELNLSSLELGDSALYFCASSVGAGPPYEQYFGPGTRLTVT.

This chain connects TRBV4-3 to TRBJ1-2, with 7 nucleotides matching TRBD1. The CDR3 contains 16 residues. Trimming removed 0 bases from V and 1 base from J; junction bases left unmatched: 5. CDR1 is LGHNA and CDR2 is YSLEER in the germline V gene. In DNA, the CDR3 is TGCGCCAGCAGCCAAGACCCGGGACAGATTAACTATGGCTACACCTTC. Amino acids: CASSQDPGQINYGYTF.

This clonotype occurred many times. The V and J genes are TRBV7-2 and TRBJ2-3; D is uncertain. Trimming cost V 5 bases and J 6 bases, with 9 bases left between them. CDR1 and CDR2 from the germline V gene are SGHTA and FQGNSA. The CDR3 length is 12 residues. CDR3 in amino acids: CASSPRLDTQYF. Here the CDR3 DNA reads TGTGCCAGCAGCCCCCGCCTGGATACGCAGTATTTT.

This clonotype has ten or more counts. The chain combines TRBV20-1 with TRBJ1-1, with TRBD1 matching over 7 bases. Looked up from germline, CDR1 is DFQATT and CDR2 is SNEGSKA (reference sequence). This CDR3 comprises 15 residues. V dropped 1 base and J dropped 0; count of bases not matched to a gene: 5. Here the CDR3 reads CSARASTGLNTEAFF. The CDR3 coding sequence is TGCAGTGCTAGAGCTTCGACAGGGTTGAACACTGAAGCTTTCTTT.

This clonotype was detected only a few times. The V gene is TRBV5-5, the J gene TRBJ2-3; D is ambiguous. The CDR3 sequence is 15 residues long. V lost 9 bases, J lost 0 bases, and 17 bases lay in between. CDR1 and CDR2 (germline): SGHKS, YYEKEE (reference sequence). CDR3 region: CANRLEDESTDTQYF. In DNA form, the CDR3 reads TGTGCCAACAGATTGGAAGACGAAAGCACAGATACGCAGTATTTT.

The rearrangement uses TRBV28 and TRBJ1-4, with a tentative D call TRBD1 (6 bases). The germline V and J ends were trimmed by 7 bases and 6 bases, with 18 bases remaining between them. Germline V lookup: CDR1 MDHEN, CDR2 SYDVKM. The CDR3 is 15 amino acids. CDR3 protein: CASKTGTRRDEKLFF. The CDR3, as DNA: TGTGCCAGCAAAACAGGGACGAGAAGGGATGAAAAACTGTTTTTT.

This clonotype appeared many times. V is TRBV7-3 and J is TRBJ1-6, with a possible D match to TRBD1 (5 bases). V was cut by 4 bases and J by 10 bases, with 20 bases left in between. Germline V gives CDR1 SGHTA, CDR2 FQGTGA. CDR3 length: 16 amino acids. The CDR3: CASSSRHPGQGSPLHF. DNA for the CDR3: TGTGCCAGCAGCTCCCGACACCCCGGTCAGGGATCACCCCTCCACTTT.

This clonotype appeared many times. V and J are TRBV2 and TRBJ2-7; no definite D call. Germline V lookup: CDR1 SNHLY, CDR2 FYNNEI. V was cut by 3 bases and J by 5 bases, with 2 bases left in between. This CDR3 has 10 residues. The CDR3 coding sequence is TGTGCCAGCAGTGAGAACGAGCAGTACTTC. Translation gives CASSENEQYF.